Listed here are 12 T cell receptor beta chains from one sample, sequenced in a study of shared clonotypes between healthy human individuals. Cells designated naive CD8 were CD45RO-negative and were positively selected for CCR7, with terminally differentiated effector memory CD45RA+ cells excluded. TCRdb keeps only in-frame clones here, not all; method: immunoSEQ multiplex PCR. The profile shows about 2.2 million clones, about 93% of them singletons. The specimen was naive CD8+ T cells from PBMCs. Receptor source: a man younger than 35 in good health. Some clones in this sample may be carry-over from other donors' samples.

The chain carries TRBV5-1 and TRBJ2-7; D not resolved. The CDR3 length is 12 residues. Germline V gives CDR1 SGHRS, CDR2 YFSETQ. Trimming left V 3 bases short and J 4 bases short, with 8 bases between. This CDR3 is CASSSVGYEQYF. In nucleotides, the CDR3 is TGCGCCAGCAGCTCGGTGGGATACGAGCAGTACTTC.

The rearrangement joins TRBV6-5 to TRBJ2-7; TRBD2 might be the D (5 bases). The V gene's germline CDR1 is MNHEY and CDR2 SVGAGI. This CDR3 comprises 12 residues. V shed 4 bases and J shed 2 bases, with 6 bases lying between them. The CDR3 loop reads CASSSGAYEQYF. The CDR3 bases are TGTGCCAGCAGTTCCGGGGCCTACGAGCAGTACTTC.

This clone is a singleton in its sample. This chain uses TRBV2 with TRBJ1-4, with D perhaps TRBD1 (5 bases). This CDR3 contains 15 residues. V was trimmed by 4 bases and J by 5 bases, leaving 14 bases between them. The V gene's germline CDR1 is SNHLY and CDR2 FYNNEI. As DNA, the CDR3 is TGTGCCAGCAGTGTTGGGCAAGGGGTCAATGAAAAACTGTTTTTT. Its translation: CASSVGQGVNEKLFF.

V gene TRBV29-1 combines with J gene TRBJ2-1; 9 positions match TRBD1. This CDR3 region has 12 residues. Losses at the gene ends were 7 bases for V and 10 bases for J; bases not matched to a gene: 8. The germline gives CDR1 SQVTM, CDR2 ANQGSEA. CDR3 sequence (DNA): TGCAGCGCCGGGACAGGGATCAAGGAGCAGTTCTTC. It encodes CSAGTGIKEQFF.

This clone has a single count. The chain uses TRBV20-1 and TRBJ2-1; tentatively, D is TRBD1 or TRBD2 (6 bases each). The CDR3 is 11 amino acids. Germline values: CDR1 DFQATT, CDR2 SNEGSKA (reference sequence). Here the CDR3 DNA reads TGCGGGGGCCTGGGGGGCAATGAGCAGTTCTTC. It codes for CGGLGGNEQFF.

Worth noting for this clone: The sample has other DNA sequences that encode this CDR3 too. The chain is built from TRBV11-2 and TRBJ2-2; D remains ambiguous. This CDR3 comprises 11 residues. V lost 5 bases and J 6 bases, leaving 4 bases between the germline ends. CDR1 and CDR2 from the germline V gene are SGHAT and FQNNGV. The CDR3 reads CASSLPGELFF. DNA for the CDR3: TGTGCCAGCAGCCTCCCCGGGGAGCTGTTTTTT.

V and J are TRBV29-1 and TRBJ2-5; 14 nucleotides agree with TRBD2. CDR3 length: 15 residues. Germline values: CDR1 SQVTM, CDR2 ANQGSEA. V lost 1 base to trimming and J lost 5 bases; unmatched junction nucleotides: 3. The CDR3 spells CSVEGLAGGMETQYF. Written as DNA, the CDR3 is TGCAGCGTTGAAGGACTAGCGGGAGGGATGGAGACCCAGTACTTC.

The chain employs TRBV7-9 and TRBJ2-7, with D perhaps matching TRBD1 (6 bases). V lost 1 base, J lost 6 bases, and 13 bases lay in between. The CDR3 spans 14 residues. CDR1 and CDR2 (germline): SEHNR, FQNEAQ (reference sequence). The CDR3 DNA follows: TGTGCCAGCAGCTTAGAGGCACAGGGACCCGAGCAGTACTTC. It encodes CASSLEAQGPEQYF.

The V gene is TRBV6-6, the J gene TRBJ1-2; D not certain. Deletions cut 6 bases from V and 0 bases from J, with 8 bases between. This CDR3 has 13 amino acids. CDR1 and CDR2 from the germline V gene are MNHNY and SVGAGI (reference sequence). CDR3 residues: CASSTDPNYGYTF. The CDR3 nucleotides are TGTGCCAGCAGCACTGATCCTAACTATGGCTACACCTTC.

The rearrangement links TRBV27 to TRBJ1-5; D ambiguous. CDR1 and CDR2 (germline): MNHEY, SMNVEV (reference sequence). The CDR3 is 16 residues long. V lost 5 bases, J lost 2 bases, and 16 bases lay in between. CDR3 sequence: CASSPRRGEGNQPQHF. The DNA for the CDR3 is TGTGCCAGCAGTCCTCGACGGGGTGAGGGCAATCAGCCCCAGCATTTT.

The chain employs TRBV10-2 and TRBJ2-7; TRBD2 aligns across 15 bases. With 3 bases clipped from V and 2 bases from J, the junction kept 11 bases outside the gene matches. The germline CDR1 and CDR2 sequences are WSHSY and SAAADI. This CDR3 region has 19 residues. The CDR3 region is CASSDVRGLAGGSPYEQYF. The CDR3 bases are TGCGCCAGCAGTGATGTTCGGGGACTAGCGGGAGGATCGCCCTACGAGCAGTACTTC.

V is TRBV11-1 and J is TRBJ2-2; D possibly corresponds to TRBD2 (5 bases). CDR3 length equals 15 residues. V was clipped by 6 bases and J by 6 bases, with 17 bases between them. Germline V gene lookup returns CDR1 SGHAT and CDR2 FQDESV (reference sequence). The CDR3 loop reads CASRQLEGTAGELFF. In nucleotides, the CDR3 is TGTGCCAGCAGACAACTAGAGGGTACGGCCGGGGAGCTGTTTTTT.